The next 2 T cell receptor beta chains were all read from a single sample in a study of blood T cells in healthy people across ages. Together with a sample-barcoded 5' primer, a J-beta primer mix was included in a second PCR lasting roughly 6 to 12 cycles. MiXCR, applied by TCRdb to the 5' RACE reads, yields one record per CDR3 protein. This table holds about 650,000 distinct CDR3 sequences, roughly 32% found once. The sample consisted of blood. Receptor source: a woman of 80 years or more in good health.

The rearrangement uses TRBV7-2 and TRBJ1-1; possible D gene TRBD1, 6 bases. Germline V lookup: CDR1 SGHTA, CDR2 FQGNSA. V was shortened by 5 bases and J by 4 bases, with 17 bases between the two germline ends. The CDR3 runs 15 residues. CDR3 in amino acids: CASSPHRVRGTEAFF. CDR3 nucleotides: TGTGCCAGCAGCCCGCACAGGGTTAGAGGCACTGAAGCTTTCTTT.

The chain joins TRBV15 to TRBJ2-5; TRBD1 matches 7 bases. V lost 5 bases, J lost 2 bases, and 5 bases stayed unmatched. CDR1 and CDR2 from the germline V gene are LNHNV and YYDKDF (reference sequence). The CDR3 extends over 14 amino acids. The CDR3, as DNA: TGTGCCACCAGCCCGGGACAGCTACAAGAGACCCAGTACTTC. This gives the protein CATSPGQLQETQYF.